The present T cell receptor beta chain was sequenced within a study of metastatic and nonmetastatic thyroid tumors. Among the patients, none had received any treatment before thyroid surgery. V was clipped by 2 bases and J by 2 bases; unmatched bases: 1. CDR3 length equals 13 residues. Germline lookup yields CDR1 SGHRS and CDR2 YFSETQ. This clone was observed a handful of times. This sequence may be a read error, since a much larger clone differs from it by one base. From the PCR reads, TCRdb re-called clones with MiXCR. The repertoire has some 29,000 clones, 7.4% of them found once; the top ten carry approximately 40%.

Sequenced material: blood. This chain uses TRBV5-1 with TRBJ2-7; 7 bases fit TRBD1. The sequence came from a female donor with papillary thyroid cancer or a benign thyroid nodule (not recorded which). Some clones in this sample may be carry-over from other donors' samples. The CDR3 region is CASSFGQAYEQYF. DNA for the CDR3: TGCGCCAGCAGCTTCGGACAGGCCTACGAGCAGTACTTC.